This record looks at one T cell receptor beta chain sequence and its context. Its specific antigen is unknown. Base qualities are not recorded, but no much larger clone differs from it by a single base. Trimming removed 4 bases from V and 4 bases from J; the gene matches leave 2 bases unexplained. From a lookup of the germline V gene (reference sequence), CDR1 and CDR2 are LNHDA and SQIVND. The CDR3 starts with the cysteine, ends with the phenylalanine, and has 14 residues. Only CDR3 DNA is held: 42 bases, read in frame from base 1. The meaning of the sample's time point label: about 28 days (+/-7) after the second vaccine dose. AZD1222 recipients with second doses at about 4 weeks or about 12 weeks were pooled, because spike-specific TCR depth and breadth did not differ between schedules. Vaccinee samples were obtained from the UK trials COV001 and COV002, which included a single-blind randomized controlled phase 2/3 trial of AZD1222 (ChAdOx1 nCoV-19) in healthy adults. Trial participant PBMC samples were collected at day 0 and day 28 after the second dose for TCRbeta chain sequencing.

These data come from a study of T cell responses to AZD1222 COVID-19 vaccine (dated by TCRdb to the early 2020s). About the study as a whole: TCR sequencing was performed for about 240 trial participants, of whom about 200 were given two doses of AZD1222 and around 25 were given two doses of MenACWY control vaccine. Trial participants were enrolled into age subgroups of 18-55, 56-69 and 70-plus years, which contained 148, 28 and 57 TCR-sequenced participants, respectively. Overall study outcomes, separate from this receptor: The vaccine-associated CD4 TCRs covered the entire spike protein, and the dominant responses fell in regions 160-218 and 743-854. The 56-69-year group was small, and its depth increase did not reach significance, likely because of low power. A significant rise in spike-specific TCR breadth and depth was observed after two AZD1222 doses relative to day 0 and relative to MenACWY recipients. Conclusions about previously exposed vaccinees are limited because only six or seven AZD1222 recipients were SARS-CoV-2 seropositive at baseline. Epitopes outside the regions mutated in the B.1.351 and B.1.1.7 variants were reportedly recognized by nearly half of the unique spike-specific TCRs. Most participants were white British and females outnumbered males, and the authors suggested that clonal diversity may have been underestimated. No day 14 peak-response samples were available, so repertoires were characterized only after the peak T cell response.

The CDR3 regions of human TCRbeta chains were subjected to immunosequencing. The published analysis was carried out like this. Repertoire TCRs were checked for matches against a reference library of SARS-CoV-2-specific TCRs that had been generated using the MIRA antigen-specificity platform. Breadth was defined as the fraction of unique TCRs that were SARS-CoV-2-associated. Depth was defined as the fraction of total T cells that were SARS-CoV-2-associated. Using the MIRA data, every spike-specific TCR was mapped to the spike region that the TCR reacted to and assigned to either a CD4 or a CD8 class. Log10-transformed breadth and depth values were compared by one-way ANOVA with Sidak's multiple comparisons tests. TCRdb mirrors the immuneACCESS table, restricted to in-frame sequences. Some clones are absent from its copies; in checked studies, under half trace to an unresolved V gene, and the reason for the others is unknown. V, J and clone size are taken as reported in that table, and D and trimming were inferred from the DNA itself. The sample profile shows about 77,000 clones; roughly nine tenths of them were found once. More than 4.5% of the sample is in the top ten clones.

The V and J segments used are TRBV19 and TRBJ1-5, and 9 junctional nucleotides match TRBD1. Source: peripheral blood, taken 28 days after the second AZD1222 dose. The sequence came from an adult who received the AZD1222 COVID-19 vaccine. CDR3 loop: CASSTGTGNQPQHF. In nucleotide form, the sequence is TGTGCCAGTAGTACCGGGACAGGGAATCAGCCCCAGCATTTT.